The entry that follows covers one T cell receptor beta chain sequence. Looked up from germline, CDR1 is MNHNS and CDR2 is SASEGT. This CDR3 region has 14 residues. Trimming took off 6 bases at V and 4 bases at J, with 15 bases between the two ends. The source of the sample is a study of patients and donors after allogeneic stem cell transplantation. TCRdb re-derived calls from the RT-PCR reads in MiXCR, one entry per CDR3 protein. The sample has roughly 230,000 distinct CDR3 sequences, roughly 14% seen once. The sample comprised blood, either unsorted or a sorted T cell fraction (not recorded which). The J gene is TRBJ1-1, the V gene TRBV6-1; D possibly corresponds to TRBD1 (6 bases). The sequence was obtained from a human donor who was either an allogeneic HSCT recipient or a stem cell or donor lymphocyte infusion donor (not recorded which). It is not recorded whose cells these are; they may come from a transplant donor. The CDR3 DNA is TGTGCCAGCAGGGGAATAGGGGGAGGCACTGAAGCTTTCTTT. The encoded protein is CASRGIGGGTEAFF.